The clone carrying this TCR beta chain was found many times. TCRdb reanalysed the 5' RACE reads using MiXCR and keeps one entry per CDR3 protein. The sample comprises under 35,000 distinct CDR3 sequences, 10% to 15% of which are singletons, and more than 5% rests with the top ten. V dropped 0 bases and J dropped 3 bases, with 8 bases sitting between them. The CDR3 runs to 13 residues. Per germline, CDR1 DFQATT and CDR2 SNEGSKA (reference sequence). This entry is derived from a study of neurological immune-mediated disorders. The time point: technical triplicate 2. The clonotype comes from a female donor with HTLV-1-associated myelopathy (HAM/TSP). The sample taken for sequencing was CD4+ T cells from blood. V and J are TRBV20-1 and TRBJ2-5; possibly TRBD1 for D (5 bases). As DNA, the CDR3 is TGCAGTGCTAGAGATGTACAGGAAGAGACCCAGTACTTC. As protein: CSARDVQEETQYF.